The TCR beta chain described here comes from a study of cytomegalovirus exposure and HLA in healthy donors. The CDR3 has 15 amino acids. V was clipped by 1 base and J by 0 bases, with 7 bases between them. Germline-derived CDR1 and CDR2 are GTSNPN and SVGIG (reference sequence). This PCR relied on a set of 60 Vbeta primers and 13 Jbeta primers. In the original processing: Later reanalysis found 70 million to 95 million unique TCR beta chains, around 9.9 million of them shared. Generated by immunoSEQ multiplex PCR, the TCRdb table keeps only in-frame clones and is missing some. V and J calls and clone size are given by that table; D and trimming were obtained from the DNA. Among about 150,000 clones listed, 84% were seen once.

This sequence originates from a boy aged 2 to 10 in good health and CMV-seronegative. The V call is TRBV30, the J call TRBJ1-6; D gene ambiguous. Sample: PBMCs. The CDR3 is CAWSERHSYNSPLHF. The CDR3 DNA reads as TGTGCCTGGAGTGAGAGGCACTCCTATAATTCACCCCTCCACTTT.